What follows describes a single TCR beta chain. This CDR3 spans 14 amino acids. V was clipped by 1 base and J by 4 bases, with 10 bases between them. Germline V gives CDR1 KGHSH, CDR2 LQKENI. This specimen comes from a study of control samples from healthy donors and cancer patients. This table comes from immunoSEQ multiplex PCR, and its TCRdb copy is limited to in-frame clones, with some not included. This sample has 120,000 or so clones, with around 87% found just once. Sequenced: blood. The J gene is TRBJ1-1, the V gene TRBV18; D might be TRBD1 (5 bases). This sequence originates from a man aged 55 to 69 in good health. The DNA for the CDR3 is TGTGCCAGCTCACCACTCAGGGAAGGCACTGAAGCTTTCTTT. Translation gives CASSPLREGTEAFF.